One and the same sample provided the 15 T cell receptor beta chains below, sequenced in a study of shared clonotypes between healthy human individuals. Profiling relied on immunoSEQ multiplex PCR, and the TCRdb table lists in-frame clones only, not all of them. The table shows approximately 1,000,000 clones, with around 78% occurring only once. The sample taken for sequencing was memory CD4+ T cells from PBMCs. Subset indicated: CD45RA-negative fraction. The receptors were gathered from a man aged 18 to 35 in good health. Some clones in this sample may be carry-over from other donors' samples.

The chain carries TRBV9 and TRBJ2-1, with 7 bases matching TRBD1. CDR1 and CDR2 (germline): SGDLS, YYNGEE. The CDR3 loop spans 14 amino acids. Losses at the gene ends were 0 bases for V and 8 bases for J; bases not matched to a gene: 5. Written as DNA, the CDR3 is TGTGCCAGCAGCGTAGTTAACAGGGGAGATGAGCAGTTCTTC. It specifies CASSVVNRGDEQFF.

The chain uses TRBV7-9 and TRBJ2-7; possible D gene TRBD1, 7 bases. V was trimmed by 5 bases and J by 2 bases, leaving 16 bases between them. Germline V gene lookup returns CDR1 SEHNR and CDR2 FQNEAQ (reference sequence). The CDR3 has 15 residues. The CDR3 bases are TGTGCCAGCAGCCCAGGTGGAGGGGGCGCCTACGAGCAGTACTTC. Translating it yields CASSPGGGGAYEQYF.

This chain connects TRBV7-9 to TRBJ1-1; 9 bases line up with TRBD1. The CDR3 is 15 residues long. In germline, CDR1 is SEHNR, CDR2 FQNEAQ (reference sequence). Trimming at V came to 4 bases and at J to 11 bases, leaving 14 bases not matched to a gene. CDR3 loop: CASSSASGTGWWAFF. CDR3 nucleotides: TGTGCCAGCAGCTCCGCCTCCGGGACAGGGTGGTGGGCTTTCTTT.

To note about this clone: The sample holds other DNA sequences that translate to the same CDR3. The V and J genes are TRBV25-1 and TRBJ1-2; D is ambiguous. Germline V gene lookup returns CDR1 MGHDK and CDR2 SYGVNS. The CDR3 totals 12 residues. The V gene lost 3 bases and the J gene lost 7 bases, with 9 bases spanning the gap. In nucleotides, the CDR3 is TGTGCCAGCAGTGAGTCCCGTGGTGGCTACACCTTC. Translating gives CASSESRGGYTF.

This clone came up once. This chain connects TRBV30 to TRBJ2-1; D tentatively fits TRBD1 or TRBD2 (6 bases each). Trimming removed 5 bases from V and 6 bases from J, with 8 bases in between. Germline assignment: CDR1 GTSNPN and CDR2 SVGIG (reference sequence). CDR3 length: 11 residues. The CDR3 bases are TGTGCCTGGGGGGGGCGCAATGAGCAGTTCTTC. This sequence encodes CAWGGRNEQFF.

The chain combines TRBV28 with TRBJ2-2; D is undetermined. CDR1 and CDR2 (germline): MDHEN, SYDVKM. This CDR3 spans 14 amino acids. Trimming stripped 6 bases from V and 10 bases from J, with 18 bases between. The CDR3 is CASSNEPSAPELFF. CDR3 nucleotides: TGTGCCAGCAGCAATGAACCATCTGCGCCGGAGCTGTTTTTT.

J is TRBJ1-5 and V is TRBV7-3, with 12 bases fitting TRBD1. This CDR3 region has 20 residues. Germline CDR1 and CDR2: SGHTA and FQGTGA. V was pared by 0 bases and J by 2 bases, with 11 bases of the junction left unmatched. In DNA, the CDR3 is TGTGCCAGCAGCTTAACAGTCTTGGGACAGGGGGCTAAATGCAATCAGCCCCAGCATTTT. Translating it yields CASSLTVLGQGAKCNQPQHF.

This chain connects TRBV10-3 to TRBJ2-7, with D uncertain. The length of the CDR3 is 15 residues. Germline V gene lookup returns CDR1 ENHRY and CDR2 SYGVKD. Trimming removed 3 bases at V and 0 bases at J, with 12 bases between. CDR3 nucleotides: TGTGCCATCAGTGAATACGATTCCAGCTCCTACGAGCAGTACTTC. Residues: CAISEYDSSSYEQYF.

V usage is TRBV12-5 and J usage is TRBJ2-3; D is uncertain. V was clipped by 6 bases and J by 6 bases, with 13 bases between them. Looked up from germline, CDR1 is LGHNT and CDR2 is FRNRAP. This CDR3 spans 13 amino acids. The CDR3 is CASGLQLGDTQYF. The CDR3 nucleotides are TGTGCTAGTGGCCTCCAGCTAGGGGATACGCAGTATTTT.

This clone was counted ten times or more. The V gene is TRBV7-3, the J gene TRBJ2-2; D is unclear. This CDR3 contains 12 residues. Germline V gene lookup returns CDR1 SGHTA and CDR2 FQGTGA. V was cut by 5 bases and J by 7 bases, with 8 bases left in between. DNA for the CDR3: TGTGCCAGCAGCCCGGACGGCGGGGAGCTGTTTTTT. Translating gives CASSPDGGELFF.

The chain is built from TRBV2 and TRBJ2-1; D gene unclear. V was pared by 7 bases and J by 0 bases, with 10 bases between. CDR3 length: 14 amino acids. The germline V gene encodes CDR1 SNHLY and CDR2 FYNNEI. The CDR3 region is CASTTTSSYNEQFF. Written as DNA, the CDR3 is TGTGCCAGCACAACTACCAGCTCCTACAATGAGCAGTTCTTC. The entire variable domain, with the rest obtained from reference TRBV2 and TRBJ2-1, is as follows: EPEVTQTPSHQVTQMGQEVILRCVPISNHLYFYWYRQILGQKVEFLVSFYNNEISEKSEIFDDQFSVERPDGSNFTLKIRSTKLEDSAMYFCASTTTSSYNEQFFGPGTRLTVL.

The chain couples TRBV5-6 to TRBJ1-1; no definite D call. There are 13 residues in the CDR3. The V gene's germline CDR1 is SGHDT and CDR2 YYEEEE. Trimming left V 6 bases short and J 3 bases short, with 12 bases between. The CDR3 here is CASTRGIYTEAFF. CDR3 in DNA: TGTGCCAGCACCAGAGGGATCTACACTGAAGCTTTCTTT.

The rearrangement uses TRBV5-1 and TRBJ1-4; 8 bases agree with TRBD1. CDR1 SGHRS and CDR2 YFSETQ come from the germline V gene. The junction had 6 bases not matched to a gene; V was cut back by 1 base and J by 7 bases. This CDR3 has 15 amino acids. The CDR3 DNA reads as TGCGCCAGCAGCTTGTTAGGGACAGGAGGTGAAAAACTGTTTTTT. This encodes CASSLLGTGGEKLFF.

The chain carries TRBV15 and TRBJ1-2; D is undetermined. CDR1 LNHNV and CDR2 YYDKDF come from the germline V gene (reference sequence). This CDR3 is built from 16 residues. Trimming stripped 0 bases from V and 4 bases from J, with 15 bases between. The CDR3 DNA reads as TGTGCCACCAGCAGAGATTCTCCTGGTTCGGTCTATGGCTACACCTTC. Encoded protein: CATSRDSPGSVYGYTF.

The V and J genes are TRBV19 and TRBJ2-3; D is possibly TRBD2 (5 bases). CDR3 length equals 17 residues. V lost 4 bases and J lost 4, with 21 bases in between. Germline V lookup: CDR1 LNHDA, CDR2 SQIVND (reference sequence). This CDR3 reads CASSRPQARALPDTQYF. In DNA form, the CDR3 reads TGTGCCAGTAGTAGACCTCAGGCGCGGGCCTTACCAGATACGCAGTATTTT.